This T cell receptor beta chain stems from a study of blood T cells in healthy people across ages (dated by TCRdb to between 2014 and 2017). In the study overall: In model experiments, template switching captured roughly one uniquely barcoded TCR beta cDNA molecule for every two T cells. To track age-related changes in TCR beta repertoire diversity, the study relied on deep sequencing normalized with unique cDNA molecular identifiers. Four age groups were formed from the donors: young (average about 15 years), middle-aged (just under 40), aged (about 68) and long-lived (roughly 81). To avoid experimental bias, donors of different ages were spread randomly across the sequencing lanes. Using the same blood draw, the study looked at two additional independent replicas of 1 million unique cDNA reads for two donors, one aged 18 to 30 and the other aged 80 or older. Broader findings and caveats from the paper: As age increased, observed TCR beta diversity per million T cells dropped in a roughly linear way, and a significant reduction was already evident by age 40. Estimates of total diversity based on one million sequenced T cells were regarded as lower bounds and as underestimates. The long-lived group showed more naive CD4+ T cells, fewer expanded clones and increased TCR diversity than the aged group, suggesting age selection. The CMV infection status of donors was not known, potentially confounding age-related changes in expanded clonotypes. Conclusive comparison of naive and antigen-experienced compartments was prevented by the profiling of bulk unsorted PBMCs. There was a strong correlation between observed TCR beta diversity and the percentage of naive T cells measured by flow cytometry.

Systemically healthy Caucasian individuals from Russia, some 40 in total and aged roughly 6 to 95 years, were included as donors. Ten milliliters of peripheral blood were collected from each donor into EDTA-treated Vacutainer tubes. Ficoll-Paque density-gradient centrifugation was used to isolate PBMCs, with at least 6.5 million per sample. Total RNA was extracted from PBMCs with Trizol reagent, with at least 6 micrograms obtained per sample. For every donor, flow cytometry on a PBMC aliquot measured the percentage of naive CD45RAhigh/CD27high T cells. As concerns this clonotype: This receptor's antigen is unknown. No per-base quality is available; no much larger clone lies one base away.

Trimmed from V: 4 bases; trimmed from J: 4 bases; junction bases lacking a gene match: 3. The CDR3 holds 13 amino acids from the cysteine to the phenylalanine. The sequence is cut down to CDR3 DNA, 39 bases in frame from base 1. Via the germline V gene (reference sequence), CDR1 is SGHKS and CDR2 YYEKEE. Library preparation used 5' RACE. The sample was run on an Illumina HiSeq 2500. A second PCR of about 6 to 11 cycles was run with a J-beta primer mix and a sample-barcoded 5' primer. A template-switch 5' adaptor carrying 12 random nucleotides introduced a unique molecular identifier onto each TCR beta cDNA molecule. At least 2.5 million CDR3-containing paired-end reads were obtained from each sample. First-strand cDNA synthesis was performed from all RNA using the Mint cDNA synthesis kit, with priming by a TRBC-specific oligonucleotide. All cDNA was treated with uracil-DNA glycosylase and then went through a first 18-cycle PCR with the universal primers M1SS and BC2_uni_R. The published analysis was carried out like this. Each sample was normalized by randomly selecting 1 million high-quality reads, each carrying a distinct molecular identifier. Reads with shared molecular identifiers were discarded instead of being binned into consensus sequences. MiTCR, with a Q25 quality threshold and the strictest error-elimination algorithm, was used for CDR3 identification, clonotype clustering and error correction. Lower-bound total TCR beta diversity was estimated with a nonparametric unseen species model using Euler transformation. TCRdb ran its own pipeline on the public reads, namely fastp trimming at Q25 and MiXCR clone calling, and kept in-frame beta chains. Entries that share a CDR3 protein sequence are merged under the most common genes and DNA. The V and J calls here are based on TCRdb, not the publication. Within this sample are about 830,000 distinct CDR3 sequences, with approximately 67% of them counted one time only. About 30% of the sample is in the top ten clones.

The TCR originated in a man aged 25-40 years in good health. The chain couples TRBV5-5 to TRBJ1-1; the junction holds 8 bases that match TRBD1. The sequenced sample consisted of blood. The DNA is TGTGCCAGCAGCGTCGGGACAGGCACTGAAGCTTTCTTT. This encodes CASSVGTGTEAFF.